Below, 20 T cell receptor beta chains from the same sample are listed, as sequenced in a study of CD8+CD57+ T cells in acquired aplastic anemia (dated by TCRdb to the late 2010s). TCRdb records Illumina HiSeq 2000 as the sequencer. Genomic DNA served as template for TCR beta VDJ combination and CDR3 sequence profiling. TCRdb reran the public reads through fastp at Q25 and MiXCR, keeping productive beta chains. All rows with the same CDR3 protein become a single entry with the most common DNA and genes. The sample records around 210,000 distinct CDR3 sequences, roughly 60% of which are singletons. Of the sample, around 60% is held by the ten largest clones. The patients picked for sequencing were ones in whom flow cytometry had shown an expansion of CD8+CD57+ cells. The specimen was sorted CD4+, CD8+, or CD8+CD57+ T cells (not recorded which) from PBMCs. The receptors were sampled from a human donor with aplastic anemia.

The V and J genes are TRBV12-3 or TRBV12-4 and TRBJ1-2; perhaps TRBD1 as D (5 bases). The CDR3 is made up of 14 amino acids. The ends were cut back, 6 bases at V and 6 bases at J, with 17 bases in the middle. The CDR3 sequence is CASRSTGVWDGYTF. The CDR3 nucleotides read TGTGCCAGCAGATCCACGGGGGTCTGGGATGGCTACACCTTC.

The rearrangement joins TRBV19 to TRBJ1-2; no clear D. The germline V gene has CDR1 LNHDA and CDR2 SQIVND (reference sequence). Trimming removed 3 bases at V and 2 bases at J, with 10 bases between. This CDR3 region has 14 residues. Here the CDR3 reads CASSIPRFNYGYTF. The CDR3 coding sequence is TGTGCCAGTAGTATCCCCAGGTTCAACTATGGCTACACCTTC.

The chain uses TRBV5-6 and TRBJ2-2; 7 nucleotides align to TRBD1. The CDR3 loop spans 15 amino acids. With 1 base clipped from V and 4 bases from J, the junction kept 4 bases outside the gene matches. The germline V gene encodes CDR1 SGHDT and CDR2 YYEEEE. CDR3 residues: CASSLPQGVTGELFF. CDR3 nucleotide sequence: TGTGCCAGCAGCTTGCCTCAGGGGGTCACCGGGGAGCTGTTTTTT.

This chain uses TRBV11-1 with TRBJ1-1; D not resolved. Looked up from germline, CDR1 is SGHAT and CDR2 is FQDESV (reference sequence). Trimming took 4 bases from V and 8 from J, leaving 11 bases between them. The CDR3 has 12 residues. The DNA of the CDR3 is TGTGCCAGCAGCTCTGGAAGTGAGGAAGCTTTCTTT. Protein sequence: CASSSGSEEAFF. The complete variable domain, with remaining parts taken from reference TRBV11-1 and TRBJ1-1, reads EAEVAQSPRYKITEKSQAVAFWCDPISGHATLYWYRQILGQGPELLVQFQDESVVDDSQLPKDRFSAERLKGVDSTLKIQPAELGDSAMYLCASSSGSEEAFFGQGTRLTVV.

DNA of the CDR3: TGCAGCGTTGAAGGGGTCAGACAATCGTATGGCTACACCTTC. It encodes CSVEGVRQSYGYTF. The rearrangement uses TRBV29-1 and TRBJ1-2; D not resolved. Trimming took off 1 base at V and 5 bases at J, with 14 bases between the two ends. CDR3 length equals 14 residues. Germline V lookup: CDR1 SQVTM, CDR2 ANQGSEA.

The CDR3 reads CASSSNIGTEAFF. The CDR3 nucleotides read TGTGCCAGTAGTTCAAACATAGGGACTGAAGCTTTCTTT. This rearrangement joins TRBV19 to TRBJ1-1; D ambiguous. The CDR3 loop spans 13 amino acids. Germline assignment: CDR1 LNHDA and CDR2 SQIVND (reference sequence). Trimming cost V 5 bases and J 5 bases, with 12 bases left between them.

The V and J genes are TRBV2 and TRBJ1-4; D not certain. The CDR3 runs to 13 residues. The germline V gene has CDR1 SNHLY and CDR2 FYNNEI. Trimming took 4 bases from V and 7 from J, leaving 10 bases between them. CDR3 nucleotide sequence: TGTGCCAGCAGTGGGGCTCCGGGTGAAAAACTGTTTTTT. This encodes CASSGAPGEKLFF. The whole variable domain, remainder taken from reference TRBV2 and TRBJ1-4, is EPEVTQTPSHQVTQMGQEVILRCVPISNHLYFYWYRQILGQKVEFLVSFYNNEISEKSEIFDDQFSVERPDGSNFTLKIRSTKLEDSAMYFCASSGAPGEKLFFGSGTQLSVL.

The chain links TRBV7-3 to TRBJ1-4; the D gene is possibly TRBD1 (5 bases). CDR3 size: 15 residues. Deletions cut 3 bases from V and 8 bases from J, with 16 bases between. Germline values: CDR1 SGHTA, CDR2 FQGTGA. The CDR3 nucleotides read TGTGCCAGCAGCTTTAGGGACTGGGGGGACGAAAAACTGTTTTTT. It codes for CASSFRDWGDEKLFF.

V gene TRBV7-9 combines with J gene TRBJ1-2; tentative D call: TRBD1 (6 bases). Trimming took off 7 bases at V and 6 bases at J, with 18 bases between the two ends. Per germline, CDR1 SEHNR and CDR2 FQNEAQ (reference sequence). The CDR3 is made up of 14 amino acids. The CDR3 DNA sequence: TGTGCCAGCAACTCCGGGACACCAACGAATGGCTACACCTTC. Its translation is CASNSGTPTNGYTF.

This clonotype showed up just a few times. A read error may produce the germline difference seen at one junction end. The chain employs TRBV7-7 and TRBJ2-7; 12 bases are shared with TRBD2. CDR1 and CDR2 (germline): SSHAT, FNYEAQ (reference sequence). The CDR3 extends over 15 amino acids. CDR3 region: CASSPTTSGSGEQYF. The CDR3 DNA reads TGTGCTAGCAGCCCAACGACTAGCGGGAGTGGCGAGCAGTACTTC.

The V and J genes are TRBV5-1 and TRBJ2-7; D is possibly TRBD1 or TRBD2 (5 bases each). The V end was cut by 0 bases, the J end by 5 bases, with 12 bases between. This CDR3 is built from 14 residues. Per germline, CDR1 SGHRS and CDR2 YFSETQ. DNA of the CDR3: TGCGCCAGCAGCTTGGTGGGGCGAGGGGACGAGCAGTACTTC. This translates into CASSLVGRGDEQYF.

On this clonotype itself: Germline and junction disagree at one end, which may indicate a read error. The chain uses TRBV20-1 and TRBJ1-5, with D uncertain. The germline V gene encodes CDR1 DFQATT and CDR2 SNEGSKA (reference sequence). The CDR3 has 13 residues. The CDR3 sequence is CGADREGNQPQHF. The CDR3 region has the DNA TGCGGTGCCGACCGGGAGGGCAATCAGCCCCAGCATTTT.

The chain combines TRBV5-6 with TRBJ1-5; maybe TRBD1 (6 bases). Trimming removed 4 bases at V and 2 bases at J, with 28 bases between. The CDR3 extends over 20 amino acids. Germline assignment: CDR1 SGHDT and CDR2 YYEEEE. The CDR3 region is CASSRWQPGHDLLGNQPQHF. In DNA, the CDR3 is TGTGCCAGCAGCCGGTGGCAGCCGGGACACGACCTTTTGGGCAATCAGCCCCAGCATTTT.

The chain joins TRBV25-1 to TRBJ1-2; 7 nucleotides agree with TRBD1. Losses at the gene ends were 1 base for V and 6 bases for J; bases not matched to a gene: 5. Per germline, CDR1 MGHDK and CDR2 SYGVNS. The CDR3 is 14 residues long. CDR3 sequence (DNA): TGTGCCAGCAGTGAATTACAGGGGACGGATGGCTACACCTTC. This encodes CASSELQGTDGYTF.

The rearrangement links TRBV7-9 to TRBJ2-1, with 9 bases fitting TRBD1. The germline CDR1 and CDR2 sequences are SEHNR and FQNEAQ (reference sequence). The CDR3 totals 15 residues. V was pared by 3 bases and J by 3 bases, with 3 bases of the junction left unmatched. The DNA of the CDR3 is TGTGCCAGCAGCTTGGGACAGGGACACTACAATGAGCAGTTCTTC. Translation gives CASSLGQGHYNEQFF.

The chain has TRBV2 and TRBJ2-1; the D gene is possibly TRBD1 (5 bases). The V gene's germline CDR1 is SNHLY and CDR2 FYNNEI. This CDR3 is built from 12 residues. Deletions cut 5 bases from V and 12 bases from J, with 14 bases between. The CDR3 DNA is TGTGCCAGCAGTACCGACAGCCCGGGGCAGTTCTTC. Translation gives CASSTDSPGQFF.

As for this clonotype: This sequence may be a read error, since a much larger clone differs from it by one base. The rearrangement joins TRBV5-4 to TRBJ1-1; no firm D call. V was cut by 4 bases and J by 0 bases, with 16 bases left in between. The CDR3 totals 16 residues. Germline V gives CDR1 SGHNT, CDR2 YYREEE (reference sequence). As DNA, the CDR3 is TGTGCCAGCAGCCTCAGCTGGGGTGCCATGAACACTGAAGCTTTCTTT. It translates to CASSLSWGAMNTEAFF.

The chain has TRBV7-9 and TRBJ2-6; D unresolved. V was trimmed by 6 bases and J by 2 bases, leaving 8 bases between them. From germline, CDR1 is SEHNR and CDR2 FQNEAQ (reference sequence). The CDR3 loop spans 14 amino acids. CDR3 in DNA: TGTGCCAGCAGGCCAAGTACTGGGGCCAACGTCCTGACTTTC. Translation gives CASRPSTGANVLTF.

A remark on this clonotype: Mismatch with germline at one junction end may stem from a read error. The chain carries TRBV5-1 and TRBJ2-1; tentatively, D is TRBD1 (5 bases). This CDR3 is built from 14 residues. CDR1 and CDR2 (germline): SGHRS, YFSETQ. Here the CDR3 reads CASATMAGYNEQFF. For the CDR3, the DNA is TGCGCCAGCGCCACCATGGCAGGGTACAACGAGCAGTTCTTC.

This clonotype appeared many times. This chain connects TRBV7-9 to TRBJ2-7; no reliable D call. This CDR3 contains 11 residues. The germline CDR1 and CDR2 sequences are SEHNR and FQNEAQ (reference sequence). Trimming pared 5 bases from V and 7 bases from J, leaving 9 bases between. The CDR3 sequence is CASSALGEQYF. CDR3 DNA: TGTGCCAGCAGCGCACTCGGGGAGCAGTACTTC.